The clone carrying this T cell receptor beta chain was detected a few times. Its matching antigen is unknown. This sample is drawn from a study of T-cell reconstitution after alpha-beta-depleted transplantation in children. Study-wide points: At around two months after transplant, the alpha-beta T cells were reportedly derived from several hundred expanded clones that came from non-depleted graft cells. Surviving recipient T cells and thymic progenitors underlay high day-60 TCRbeta diversity in some patients. Diversity and T-cell counts at one year after transplant derived mostly from new T cells.

The authors prepared the TCRbeta library with unique molecular identifiers. Each CDR3 protein gets one entry after TCRdb re-called the PCR reads with MiXCR. The sample lists just under 350,000 distinct CDR3 sequences, roughly 15% occurring once. The CDR3 consists of 15 residues. Trimming removed 5 bases from V and 5 bases from J, with 18 bases in between. The germline V gene encodes CDR1 MNHNS and CDR2 SASEGT. The chain is built from TRBV6-1 and TRBJ1-2, with D perhaps TRBD1 (5 bases). The source material was PBMCs, mostly from graft donor cells, sampled 360 days after TCRalphabeta/CD19-depleted stem cell transplant. This clonotype was obtained from a male patient between 2 and 10 years old who had a stem cell transplant for acute lymphoblastic leukemia, so the T cells may come from the graft donor. The CDR3 DNA follows: TGTGCCAGCAGTCCCGGACACGCGACCCATTATGGCTACACCTTC. It translates to CASSPGHATHYGYTF.